This T cell receptor (beta chain) was sequenced in a study of cytomegalovirus exposure and HLA in healthy donors. Profiled with immunoSEQ multiplex PCR; TCRdb holds only in-frame clones, not every one. This table has around 350,000 clones, 86% appearing once. General observations from the study: TCR clusters originating in the first cohort tended to co-occur in the roughly 130 validation repertoires, according to a later analysis. In vitro work confirmed that three CMV-associated chains recognize CMV antigens.

Worth noting for this clone: Its target is unknown.

Trimming at V came to 0 bases and at J to 5 bases, leaving 1 base not matched to a gene. This CDR3 has 15 amino acids. The V gene's germline CDR1 is MGHRA and CDR2 YSYEKL. V is TRBV4-1 and J is TRBJ2-1; TRBD2 aligns across 10 bases. This receptor was obtained from a woman aged 18-29 years in good health and CMV-seronegative. Sequenced material: PBMCs. The CDR3 reads CASSQELAGNNEQFF. The CDR3 DNA reads as TGCGCCAGCAGCCAAGAACTAGCGGGGAACAATGAGCAGTTCTTC.